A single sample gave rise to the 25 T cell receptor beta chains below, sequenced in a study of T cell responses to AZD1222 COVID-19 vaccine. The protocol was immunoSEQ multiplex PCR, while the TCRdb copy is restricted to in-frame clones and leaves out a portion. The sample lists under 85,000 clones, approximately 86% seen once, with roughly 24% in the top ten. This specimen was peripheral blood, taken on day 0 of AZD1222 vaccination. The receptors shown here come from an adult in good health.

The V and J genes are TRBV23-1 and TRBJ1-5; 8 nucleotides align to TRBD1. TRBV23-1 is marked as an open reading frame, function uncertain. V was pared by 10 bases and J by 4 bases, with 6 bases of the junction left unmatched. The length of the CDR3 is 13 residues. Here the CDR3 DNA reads TGCGCCACTCCGGACAGGGCTAATCAGCCCCAGCATTTT. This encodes CATPDRANQPQHF.

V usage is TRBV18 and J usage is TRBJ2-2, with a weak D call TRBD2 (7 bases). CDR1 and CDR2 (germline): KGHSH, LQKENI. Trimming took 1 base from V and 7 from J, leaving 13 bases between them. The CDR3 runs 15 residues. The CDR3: CASSPLREGHGELFF. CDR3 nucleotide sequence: TGTGCCAGCTCACCACTCAGGGAGGGACACGGGGAGCTGTTTTTT.

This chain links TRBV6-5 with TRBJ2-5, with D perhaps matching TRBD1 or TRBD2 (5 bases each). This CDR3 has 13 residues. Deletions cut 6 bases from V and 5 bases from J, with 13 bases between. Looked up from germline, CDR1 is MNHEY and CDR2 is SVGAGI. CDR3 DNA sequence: TGTGCCAGCAGGACGGGGCAGGAGGAGACCCAGTACTTC. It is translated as CASRTGQEETQYF.

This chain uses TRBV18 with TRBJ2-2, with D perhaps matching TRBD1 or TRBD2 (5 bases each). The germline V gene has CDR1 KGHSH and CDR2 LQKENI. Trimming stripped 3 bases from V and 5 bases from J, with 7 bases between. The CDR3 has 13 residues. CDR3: CASSPGRTGELFF. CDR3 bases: TGTGCCAGCTCACCGGGACGTACCGGGGAGCTGTTTTTT.

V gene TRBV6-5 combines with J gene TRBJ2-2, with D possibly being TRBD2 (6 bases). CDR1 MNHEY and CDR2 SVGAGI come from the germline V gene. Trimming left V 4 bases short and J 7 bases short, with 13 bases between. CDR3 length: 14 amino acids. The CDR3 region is CASSSAGSGGELFF. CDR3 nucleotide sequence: TGTGCCAGCAGTTCCGCGGGAAGTGGCGGGGAGCTGTTTTTT.

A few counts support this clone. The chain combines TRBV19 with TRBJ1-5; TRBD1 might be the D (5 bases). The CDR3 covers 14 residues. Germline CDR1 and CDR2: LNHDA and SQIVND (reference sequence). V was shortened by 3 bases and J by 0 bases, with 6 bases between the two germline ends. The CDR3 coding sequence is TGTGCCAGTAGTATGACAGTTAGCAATCAGCCCCAGCATTTT. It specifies CASSMTVSNQPQHF.

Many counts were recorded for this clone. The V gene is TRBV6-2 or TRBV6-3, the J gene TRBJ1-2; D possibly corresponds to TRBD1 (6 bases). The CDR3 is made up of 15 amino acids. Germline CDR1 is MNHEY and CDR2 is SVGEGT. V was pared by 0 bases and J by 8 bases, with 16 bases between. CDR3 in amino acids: CASSYSREGGYGYTF. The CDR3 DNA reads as TGTGCCAGCAGTTACTCCCGGGAGGGGGGATACGGCTACACCTTC.

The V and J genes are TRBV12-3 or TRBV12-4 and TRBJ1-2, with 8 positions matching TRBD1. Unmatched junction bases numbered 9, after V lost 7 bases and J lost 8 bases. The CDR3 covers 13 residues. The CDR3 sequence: CASTYGQGDGYTF. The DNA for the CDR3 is TGTGCCAGCACCTACGGACAGGGTGACGGCTACACCTTC.

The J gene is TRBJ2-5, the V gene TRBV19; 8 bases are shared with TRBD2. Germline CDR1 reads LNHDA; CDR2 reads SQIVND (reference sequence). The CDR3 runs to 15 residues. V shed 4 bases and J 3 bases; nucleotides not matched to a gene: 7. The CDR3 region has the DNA TGTGCCAGTAGTACCGAGGGTAGCGGGAAAGAGACCCAGTACTTC. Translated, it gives CASSTEGSGKETQYF.

The DNA for the CDR3 is TGTGCCAGCAGCCCTAGCGGGGCTCAAGAGACCCAGTACTTC. It encodes CASSPSGAQETQYF. This chain uses TRBV7-2 with TRBJ2-5; 9 nucleotides align to TRBD2. V lost 5 bases and J lost 2; bases outside the gene matches: 3. Germline V gene data show CDR1 as SGHTA and CDR2 as FQGNSA. The CDR3 consists of 14 residues. Based on the CDR3 plus reference TRBV7-2 and TRBJ2-5, the full variable domain is GAGVSQSPSNKVTEKGKDVELRCDPISGHTALYWYRQSLGQGLEFLIYFQGNSAPDKSGLPSDRFSAERTGGSVSTLTIQRTQQEDSAVYLCASSPSGAQETQYFGPGTRLLVL.

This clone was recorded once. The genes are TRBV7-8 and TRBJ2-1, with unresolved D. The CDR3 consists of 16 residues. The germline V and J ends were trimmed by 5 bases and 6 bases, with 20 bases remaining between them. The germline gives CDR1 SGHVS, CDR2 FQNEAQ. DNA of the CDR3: TGTGCCAGCAGCCCTAGGTCGATAGGGCAAACCAATGAGCAGTTCTTC. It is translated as CASSPRSIGQTNEQFF.

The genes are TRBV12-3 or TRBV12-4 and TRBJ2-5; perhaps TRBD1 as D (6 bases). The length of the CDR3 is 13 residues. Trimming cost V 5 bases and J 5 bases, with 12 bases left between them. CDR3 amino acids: CASSQGQGETQYF. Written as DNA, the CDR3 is TGTGCCAGCAGTCAAGGGCAGGGGGAGACCCAGTACTTC.

DNA of the CDR3: TGTGCCATCAGCCTAATAGGGGGGACTAGCGGGAATACTGAGCAGTTCTTC. Its protein is CAISLIGGTSGNTEQFF. V is TRBV10-3 and J is TRBJ2-1; 13 bases are shared with TRBD2. Germline V lookup: CDR1 ENHRY, CDR2 SYGVKD. Trimming cost V 6 bases and J 9 bases; bases outside gene matches: 14. This CDR3 has 17 amino acids.

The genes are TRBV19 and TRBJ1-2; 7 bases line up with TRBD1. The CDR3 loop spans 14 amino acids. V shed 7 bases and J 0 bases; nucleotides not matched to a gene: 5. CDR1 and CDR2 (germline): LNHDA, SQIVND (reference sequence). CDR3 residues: CASTRQGSNYGYTF. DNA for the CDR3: TGTGCCAGTACAAGACAGGGCTCTAACTATGGCTACACCTTC.

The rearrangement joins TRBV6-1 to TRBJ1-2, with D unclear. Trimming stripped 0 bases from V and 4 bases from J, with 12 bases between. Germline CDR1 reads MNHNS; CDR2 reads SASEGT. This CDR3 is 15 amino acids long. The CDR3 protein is CASSEAPDGGYGYTF. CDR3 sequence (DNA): TGTGCCAGCAGTGAAGCCCCGGACGGCGGCTATGGCTACACCTTC.

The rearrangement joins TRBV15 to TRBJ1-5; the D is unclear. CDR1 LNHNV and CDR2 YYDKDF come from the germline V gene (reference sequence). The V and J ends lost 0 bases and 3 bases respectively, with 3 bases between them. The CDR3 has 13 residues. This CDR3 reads CATSRDNNQPQHF. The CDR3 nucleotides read TGTGCCACCAGCAGAGATAACAATCAGCCCCAGCATTTT.

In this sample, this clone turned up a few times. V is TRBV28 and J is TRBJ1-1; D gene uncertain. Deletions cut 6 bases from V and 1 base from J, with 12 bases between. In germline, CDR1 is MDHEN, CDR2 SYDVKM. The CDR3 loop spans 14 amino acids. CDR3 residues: CASRVSGANTEAFF. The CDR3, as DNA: TGTGCCAGCAGGGTTTCGGGAGCGAACACTGAAGCTTTCTTT.

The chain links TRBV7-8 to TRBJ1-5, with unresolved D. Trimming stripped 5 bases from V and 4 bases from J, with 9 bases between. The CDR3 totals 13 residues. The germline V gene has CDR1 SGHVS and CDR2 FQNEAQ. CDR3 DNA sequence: TGTGCCAGCAGCATGACTGGGAATCAGCCCCAGCATTTT. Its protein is CASSMTGNQPQHF. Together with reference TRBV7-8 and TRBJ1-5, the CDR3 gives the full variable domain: GAGVSQSPRYKVAKRGQDVALRCDPISGHVSLFWYQQALGQGPEFLTYFQNEAQLDKSGLPSDRFFAERPEGSVSTLKIQRTQQEDSAVYLCASSMTGNQPQHFGDGTRLSIL.

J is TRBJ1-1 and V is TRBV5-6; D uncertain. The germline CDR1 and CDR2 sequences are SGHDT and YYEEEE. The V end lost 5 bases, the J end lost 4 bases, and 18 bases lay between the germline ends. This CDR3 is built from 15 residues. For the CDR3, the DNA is TGTGCCAGCAGTTTCGGACCCTTAAAAGGCACTGAAGCTTTCTTT. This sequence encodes CASSFGPLKGTEAFF.

The CDR3 reads CASSLVGGVSYEQYF. In DNA, the CDR3 is TGTGCCAGCAGCTTAGTTGGCGGGGTTAGCTACGAGCAGTACTTC. The gene calls are TRBV7-2 and TRBJ2-7; D might be TRBD2 (6 bases). The germline V gene has CDR1 SGHTA and CDR2 FQGNSA. This CDR3 has 15 amino acids. V lost 1 base and J 3 bases, leaving 13 bases between the germline ends. The full variable domain, completed using reference TRBV7-2 and TRBJ2-7, is GAGVSQSPSNKVTEKGKDVELRCDPISGHTALYWYRQSLGQGLEFLIYFQGNSAPDKSGLPSDRFSAERTGGSVSTLTIQRTQQEDSAVYLCASSLVGGVSYEQYFGPGTRLTVT.

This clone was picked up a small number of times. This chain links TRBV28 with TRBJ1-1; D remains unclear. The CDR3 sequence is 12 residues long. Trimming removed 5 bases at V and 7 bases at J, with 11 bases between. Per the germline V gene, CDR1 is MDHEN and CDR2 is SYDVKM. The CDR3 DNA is TGTGCCAGCAGTAGCGGGCACCTTGAAGCTTTCTTT. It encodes CASSSGHLEAFF.

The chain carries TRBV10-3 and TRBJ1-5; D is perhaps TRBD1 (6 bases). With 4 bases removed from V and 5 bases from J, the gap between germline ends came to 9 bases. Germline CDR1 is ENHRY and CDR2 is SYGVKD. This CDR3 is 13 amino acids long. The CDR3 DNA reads TGTGCCATCAGTGGGACAGAGGATCAGCCCCAGCATTTT. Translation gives CAISGTEDQPQHF.

CDR3 coding DNA: TGTGCCAGCAGGGGGGCTGGCAGAGTTAACACCGGGGAGCTGTTTTTT. Residues: CASRGAGRVNTGELFF. The V gene is TRBV7-2, the J gene TRBJ2-2; D is perhaps TRBD1 (6 bases). The CDR3 extends over 16 amino acids. V lost 6 bases and J 2 bases, leaving 16 bases between the germline ends. Looked up from germline, CDR1 is SGHTA and CDR2 is FQGNSA. Full variable domain (outside the CDR3, taken from reference TRBV7-2 and TRBJ2-2): GAGVSQSPSNKVTEKGKDVELRCDPISGHTALYWYRQSLGQGLEFLIYFQGNSAPDKSGLPSDRFSAERTGGSVSTLTIQRTQQEDSAVYLCASRGAGRVNTGELFFGEGSRLTVL.

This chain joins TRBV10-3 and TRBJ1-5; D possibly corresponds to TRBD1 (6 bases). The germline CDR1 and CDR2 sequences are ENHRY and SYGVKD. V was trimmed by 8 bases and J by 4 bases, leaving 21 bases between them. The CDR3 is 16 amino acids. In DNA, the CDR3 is TGTGCCATCGGGGGGGACACTAGCTTGGGGAATCAGCCCCAGCATTTT. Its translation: CAIGGDTSLGNQPQHF.

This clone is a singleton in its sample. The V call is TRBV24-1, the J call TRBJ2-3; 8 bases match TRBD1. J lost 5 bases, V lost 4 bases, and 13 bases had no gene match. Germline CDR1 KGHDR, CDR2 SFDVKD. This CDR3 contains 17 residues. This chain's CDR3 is CATSDRDRGGVGDTQYF. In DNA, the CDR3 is TGTGCCACCAGTGACCGAGACAGGGGAGGTGTAGGAGATACGCAGTATTTT.